This T cell receptor beta chain was documented in a study of cytomegalovirus exposure and HLA in healthy donors (dated by TCRdb to the late 2010s). Concerning the study at large: According to a later analysis, the 120 or so validation repertoires were produced on the same platform as the 666 repertoires of the first cohort. In addition to the first cohort of 500 to 850 subjects, a separate validation cohort of about 120 different subjects was used. To predict cytomegalovirus infection status, the study brought together high-throughput TCR immunosequencing, statistical association of individual TCRs with disease status, and machine learning. The aim of the study was to test whether cataloging public T cell receptors could identify signatures of past pathogen exposure.

The donors were included in the validation cohort of approximately 120 subjects, a group kept apart from the roughly 670-subject first cohort. To prepare the library, the immunoSEQ multiplex PCR assay was applied. Turning to the authors' computational methods: A statistical classification framework was built to diagnose cytomegalovirus status from the catalog of TCR beta chain sequences. Drawn from immuneACCESS, this table holds only the in-frame rearrangements with V and J called that TCRdb kept. Clones are partly lost; checked studies trace under half to an unresolved V gene and leave the rest unexplained. The V and J calls and clone size come from that table; D and trimming were worked out from the DNA. This sample has about 270,000 clones in its table, and about 86% of those were observed once. Approximately 1% of the sample comes from the top ten. This clone came up a few times. Its antigen is not yet known. No per-base quality is available; no much larger clone lies one base away.

From its cysteine to its phenylalanine, the CDR3 spans 16 amino acids. Only the CDR3 region is kept as DNA, spanning 48 bases read in frame from base 1. The germline V end is reduced by 2 bases and the J end by 1 base; junction bases left unmatched: 6. The germline V gene sets CDR1 to KGHSH and CDR2 to LQKENI. Points the paper makes about the study in general: The classifier was reported to diagnose cytomegalovirus status with high specificity and sensitivity in both the original cohort and the validation cohort. In the study, some 160 TCR beta chains were listed as associated with cytomegalovirus. A later analysis had no HLA typing for the validation cohort, so co-occurrence there was scored across all 120 or so repertoires. The authors suggested that the approach could potentially be extended to other disease states and immunological phenotypes. While some public TCRs were present in many individuals, most TCR sequences turned up only very rarely across donors. A few of the identified cytomegalovirus-associated TCR beta chains were confirmed in vitro to be specific for cytomegalovirus antigens. A later analysis found that TCRs clustered in the first cohort also tended to co-occur in the roughly 120 validation repertoires, with 94% of cluster scores above 0.

Sequencing used PBMCs. The TCR sequence derives from a woman aged 18-29 years in good health and CMV-seronegative. This chain joins TRBV18 to TRBJ1-1, with 8 junctional bases fitting TRBD1. The DNA sequence is given as TGTGCCAGCTCACCAACCATCGGACAGGGGAACACTGAAGCTTTCTTT. This sequence encodes CASSPTIGQGNTEAFF.